This TCR beta chain is from a study of cytomegalovirus exposure and HLA in healthy donors. Looking at the study overall: A prior analysis found 117 million unique TCR beta sequences from approximately 200 million T cells.

Concerning this clone: The same CDR3 can be traced to other DNA sequences in this sample.

Primers included in the PCR were 60 Vbeta and 13 Jbeta primers. TCRdb's copy holds only in-frame clones and misses some; the assay was immunoSEQ multiplex PCR. The sample records approximately 110,000 clones, 78% being singletons. CDR3 length: 14 amino acids. Germline-derived CDR1 and CDR2 are ENHRY and SYGVKD. The V segment lost 10 bases and the J segment 4 bases; nucleotides outside the gene matches: 13. The chain combines TRBV10-3 with TRBJ2-7; 7 bases map to TRBD1. The receptor was derived from a man aged 35-49 years in good health and CMV-seronegative. The specimen was PBMCs. The CDR3 region is CAKTGKIGPYEQYF. DNA of the CDR3: TGTGCCAAGACAGGGAAGATAGGGCCGTACGAGCAGTACTTC.